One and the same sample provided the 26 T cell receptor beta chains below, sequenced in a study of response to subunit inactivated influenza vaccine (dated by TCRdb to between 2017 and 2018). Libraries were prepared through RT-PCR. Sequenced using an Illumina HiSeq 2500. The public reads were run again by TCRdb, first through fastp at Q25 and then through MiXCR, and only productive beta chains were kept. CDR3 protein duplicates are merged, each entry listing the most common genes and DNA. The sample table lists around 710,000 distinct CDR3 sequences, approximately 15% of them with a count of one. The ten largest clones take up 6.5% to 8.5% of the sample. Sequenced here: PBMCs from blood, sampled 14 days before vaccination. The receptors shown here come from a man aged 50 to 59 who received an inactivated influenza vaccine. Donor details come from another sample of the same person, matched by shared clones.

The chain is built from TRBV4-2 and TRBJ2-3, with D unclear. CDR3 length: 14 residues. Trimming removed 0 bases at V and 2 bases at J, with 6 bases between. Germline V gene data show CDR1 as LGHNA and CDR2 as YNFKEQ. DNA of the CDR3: TGTGCCAGCAGCCAAGATCTGGTCACAGATACGCAGTATTTT. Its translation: CASSQDLVTDTQYF.

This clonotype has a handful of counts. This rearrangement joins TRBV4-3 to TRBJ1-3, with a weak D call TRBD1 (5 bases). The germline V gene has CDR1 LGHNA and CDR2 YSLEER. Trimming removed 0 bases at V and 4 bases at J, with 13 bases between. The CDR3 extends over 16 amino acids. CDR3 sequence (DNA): TGCGCCAGCAGCCAAGATTTATCAGGGTCGGGAAACACCATATATTTT. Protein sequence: CASSQDLSGSGNTIYF.

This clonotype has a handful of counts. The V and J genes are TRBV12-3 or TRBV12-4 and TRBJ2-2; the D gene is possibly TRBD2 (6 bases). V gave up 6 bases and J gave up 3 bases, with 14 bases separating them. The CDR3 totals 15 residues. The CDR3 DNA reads TGTGCCAGCAGCCCTACTAGACTAGACACCGGGGAGCTGTTTTTT. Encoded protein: CASSPTRLDTGELFF.

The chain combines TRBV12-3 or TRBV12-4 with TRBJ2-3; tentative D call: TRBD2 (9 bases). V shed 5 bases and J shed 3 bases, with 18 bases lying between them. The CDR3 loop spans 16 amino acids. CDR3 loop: CASSTGGSGRTDTQYF. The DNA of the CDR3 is TGTGCCAGCAGTACAGGGGGTAGCGGGAGAACAGATACGCAGTATTTT.

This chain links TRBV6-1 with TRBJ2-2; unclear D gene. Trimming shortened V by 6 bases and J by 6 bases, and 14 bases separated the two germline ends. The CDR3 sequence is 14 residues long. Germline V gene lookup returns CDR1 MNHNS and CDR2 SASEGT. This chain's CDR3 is CASSVRIGSGELFF. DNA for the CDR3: TGTGCCAGCAGCGTTAGGATAGGGTCCGGGGAGCTGTTTTTT.

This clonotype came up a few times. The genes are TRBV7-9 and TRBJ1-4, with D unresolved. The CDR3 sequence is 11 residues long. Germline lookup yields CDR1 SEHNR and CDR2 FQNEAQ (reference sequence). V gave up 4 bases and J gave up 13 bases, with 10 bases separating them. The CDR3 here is CASSSDVGLFF. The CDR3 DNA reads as TGTGCCAGCAGCTCTGACGTCGGACTGTTTTTT.

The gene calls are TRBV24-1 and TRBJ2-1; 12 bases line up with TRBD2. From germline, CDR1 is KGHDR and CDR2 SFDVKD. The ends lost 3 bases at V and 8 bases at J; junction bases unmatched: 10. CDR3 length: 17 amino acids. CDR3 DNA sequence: TGTGCCACCAGTGATGGGCTAGCGGGGGGGCCGATGTATGAGCAGTTCTTC. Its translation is CATSDGLAGGPMYEQFF.

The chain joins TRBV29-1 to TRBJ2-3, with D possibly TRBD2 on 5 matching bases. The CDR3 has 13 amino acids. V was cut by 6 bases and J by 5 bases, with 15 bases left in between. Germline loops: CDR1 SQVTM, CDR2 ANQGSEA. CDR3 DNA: TGCAGCGTGAGGGCGGGCATGGGAGATACGCAGTATTTT. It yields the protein CSVRAGMGDTQYF.

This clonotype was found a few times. The CDR3 loop is CSATRTGGRNSPLHF. CDR3 DNA: TGCAGTGCTACCAGGACAGGGGGTAGGAATTCACCCCTCCACTTT. The chain uses TRBV20-1 and TRBJ1-6; 10 nucleotides match TRBD1. Germline CDR1 is DFQATT and CDR2 is SNEGSKA (reference sequence). CDR3 length equals 15 residues. V lost 4 bases and J lost 7; bases outside the gene matches: 7.

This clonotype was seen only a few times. The CDR3 loop reads CALRTSTEAFF. The DNA for the CDR3 is TGTGCGCTCCGGACTAGCACTGAAGCTTTCTTT. The rearrangement joins TRBV12-3 or TRBV12-4 to TRBJ1-1; D unclear. This CDR3 has 11 amino acids.

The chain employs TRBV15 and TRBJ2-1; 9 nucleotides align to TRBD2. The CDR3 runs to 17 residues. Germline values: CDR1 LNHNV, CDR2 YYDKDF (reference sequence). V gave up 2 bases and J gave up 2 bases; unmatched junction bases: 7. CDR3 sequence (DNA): TGTGCCACCAGCAGATCATGGCGGGGGGGCCCCTACAATGAGCAGTTCTTC. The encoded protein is CATSRSWRGGPYNEQFF.

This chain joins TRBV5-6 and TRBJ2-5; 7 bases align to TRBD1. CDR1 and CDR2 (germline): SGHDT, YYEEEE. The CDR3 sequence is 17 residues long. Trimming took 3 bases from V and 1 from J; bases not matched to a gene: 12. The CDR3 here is CASSSQLRGQTQETQYF. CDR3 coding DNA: TGTGCCAGCAGCTCCCAGCTCCGGGGACAGACCCAAGAGACCCAGTACTTC.

CDR3 DNA sequence: TGTGCCAGCCGGGTTAGCTCGAATGAGCAGTTCTTC. Residues: CASRVSSNEQFF. The V and J genes are TRBV6-2 or TRBV6-3 and TRBJ2-1; no clear D. The V and J ends lost 8 bases and 7 bases respectively, with 12 bases between them. The CDR3 is 12 amino acids. The V gene's germline CDR1 is MNHEY and CDR2 SVGEGT.

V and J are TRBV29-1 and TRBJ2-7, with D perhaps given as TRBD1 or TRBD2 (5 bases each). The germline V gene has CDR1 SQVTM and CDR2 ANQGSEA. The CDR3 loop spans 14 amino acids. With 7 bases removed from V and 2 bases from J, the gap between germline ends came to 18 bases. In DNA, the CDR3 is TGCAGCGCTGGGAGTGTAAGGGGAACCTACGAGCAGTACTTC. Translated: CSAGSVRGTYEQYF.

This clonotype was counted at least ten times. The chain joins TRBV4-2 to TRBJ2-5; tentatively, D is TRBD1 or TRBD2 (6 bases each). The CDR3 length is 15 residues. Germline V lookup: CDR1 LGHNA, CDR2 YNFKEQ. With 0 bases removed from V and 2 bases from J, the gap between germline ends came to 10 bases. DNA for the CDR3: TGTGCCAGCAGCCAAGATAGGGGGACTCAAGAGACCCAGTACTTC. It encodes CASSQDRGTQETQYF.

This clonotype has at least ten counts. The CDR3 nucleotides are TGTGCCAGCAACCTCCCGGGGGGTGGGAGCAAAAATGAGCAGTTCTTC. As protein: CASNLPGGGSKNEQFF. V is TRBV6-2 or TRBV6-3 and J is TRBJ2-1; TRBD2 matches at 7 bases. The CDR3 is 16 residues long. V was pared by 7 bases and J by 7 bases, with 16 bases of the junction left unmatched. Germline CDR1 reads MNHEY; CDR2 reads SVGEGT.

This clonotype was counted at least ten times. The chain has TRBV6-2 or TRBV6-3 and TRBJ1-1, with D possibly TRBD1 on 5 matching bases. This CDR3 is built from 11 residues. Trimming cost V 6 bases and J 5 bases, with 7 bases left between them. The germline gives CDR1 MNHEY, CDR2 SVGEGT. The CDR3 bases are TGTGCCAGCAGAAGACAGACTGAAGCTTTCTTT. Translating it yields CASRRQTEAFF.

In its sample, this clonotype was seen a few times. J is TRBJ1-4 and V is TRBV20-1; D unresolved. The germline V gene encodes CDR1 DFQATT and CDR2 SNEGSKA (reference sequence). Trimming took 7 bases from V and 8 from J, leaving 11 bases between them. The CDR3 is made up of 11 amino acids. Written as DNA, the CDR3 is TGCAGTGTACACGGGCACGAAAAACTGTTTTTT. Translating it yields CSVHGHEKLFF.

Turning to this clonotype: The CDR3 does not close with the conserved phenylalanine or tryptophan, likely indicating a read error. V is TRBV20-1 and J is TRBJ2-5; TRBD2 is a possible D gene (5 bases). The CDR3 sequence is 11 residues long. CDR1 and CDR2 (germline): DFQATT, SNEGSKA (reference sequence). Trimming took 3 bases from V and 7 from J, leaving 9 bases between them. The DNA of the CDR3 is TGCAGTGCTAGCAGCGGAAGGACCCAGTACTCC. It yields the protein CSASSGRTQYS.

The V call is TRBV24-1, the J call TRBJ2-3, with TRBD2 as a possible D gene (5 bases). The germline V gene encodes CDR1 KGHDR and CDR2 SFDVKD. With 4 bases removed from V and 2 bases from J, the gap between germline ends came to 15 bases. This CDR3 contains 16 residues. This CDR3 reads CATSDPGLGNTDTQYF. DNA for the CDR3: TGTGCCACCAGTGACCCAGGACTGGGAAACACAGATACGCAGTATTTT.

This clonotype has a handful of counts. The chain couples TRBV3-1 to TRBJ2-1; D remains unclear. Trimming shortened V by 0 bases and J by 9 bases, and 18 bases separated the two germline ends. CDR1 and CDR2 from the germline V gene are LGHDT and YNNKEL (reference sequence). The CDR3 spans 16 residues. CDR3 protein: CASSQDHRGFRSEQFF. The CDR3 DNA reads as TGTGCCAGCAGCCAAGATCATAGAGGATTCCGTAGTGAGCAGTTCTTC.

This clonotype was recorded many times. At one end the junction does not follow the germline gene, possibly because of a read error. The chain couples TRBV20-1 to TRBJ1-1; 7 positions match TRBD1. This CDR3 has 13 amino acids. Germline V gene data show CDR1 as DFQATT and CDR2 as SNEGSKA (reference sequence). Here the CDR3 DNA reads TGCAGTGCAAGAGAGGGGGCGTACACTGAAGCTTTCTTT. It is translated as CSAREGAYTEAFF.

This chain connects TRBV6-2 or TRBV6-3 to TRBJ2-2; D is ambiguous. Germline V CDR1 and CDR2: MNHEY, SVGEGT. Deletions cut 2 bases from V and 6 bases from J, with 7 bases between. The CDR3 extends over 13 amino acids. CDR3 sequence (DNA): TGTGCCAGCAGTTACGTAATAGCCGGGGAGCTGTTTTTT. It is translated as CASSYVIAGELFF.

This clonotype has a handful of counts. The CDR3 DNA is TGCGCCAGCAGCTCGAGTACAGGGAACACTGAAGCTTTCTTT. Amino acids: CASSSSTGNTEAFF. The rearrangement links TRBV5-1 to TRBJ1-1, with D perhaps TRBD1 (5 bases). This CDR3 has 14 residues. CDR1 is SGHRS and CDR2 is YFSETQ in the germline V gene. The V end lost 3 bases, the J end lost 1 base, and 10 bases lay between the germline ends.

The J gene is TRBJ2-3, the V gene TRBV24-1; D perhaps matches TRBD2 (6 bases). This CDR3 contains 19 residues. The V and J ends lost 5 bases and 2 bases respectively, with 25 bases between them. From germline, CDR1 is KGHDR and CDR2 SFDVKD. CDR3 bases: TGTGCCACCAGTGTTAGGCCCAGATGGGGGGACTCACACACAGATACGCAGTATTTT. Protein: CATSVRPRWGDSHTDTQYF.

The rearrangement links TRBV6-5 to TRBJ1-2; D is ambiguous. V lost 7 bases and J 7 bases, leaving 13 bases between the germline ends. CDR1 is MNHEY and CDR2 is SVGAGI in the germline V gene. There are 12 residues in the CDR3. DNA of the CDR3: TGTGCCAGCACAGAAGGGCGGGGTGGCTACACCTTC. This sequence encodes CASTEGRGGYTF.